These T cell receptor beta chains were read from a single sample in a study of identical twins. TCRdb ran MiXCR on the 5' RACE reads and lists one entry per CDR3 protein. This sample has hundreds of thousands of distinct CDR3 sequences, with about a fifth found just once. The sample was also reused in another study, on yellow fever vaccine responses in identical twins.

The specimen was CD4+ T cells sorted from blood. The source of these receptors is a woman under 30 in good health. CDR3s include the opening cysteine and the closing phenylalanine or tryptophan. D genes are given only for firm matches. Size is omitted from some rows. Given values are once, few, many or a class for expanded clones.

D,J,V,size,CDR3,DNA
.,TRBJ1-3,TRBV7-9,many,CASSLDPNTIYF,TGTGCCAGCAGCTTAGACCCGAACACCATATATTTT
TRBD2,TRBJ2-1,TRBV12-3/TRBV12-4,.,CASSLGLAGVAVNEQFF,TGTGCCAGCAGTTTAGGGCTAGCGGGAGTTGCGGTCAATGAGCAGTTCTTC
.,TRBJ2-3,TRBV5-1,many,CASSLERGTDTQYF,TGCGCCAGCAGCTTGGAGCGGGGCACAGATACGCAGTATTTT
TRBD2,TRBJ2-1,TRBV5-1,.,CASSLGLAGDIEQFF,TGCGCCAGCAGCTTGGGCCTAGCGGGAGATATTGAGCAGTTCTTC
.,TRBJ2-1,TRBV5-1,many,CASSPRQDYNEQFF,TGCGCCAGCAGCCCCCGACAGGACTACAATGAGCAGTTCTTC
TRBD2,TRBJ2-5,TRBV5-1,.,CASSPGLAGGPGETQYF,TGCGCCAGCAGCCCCGGACTAGCGGGAGGGCCGGGGGAGACCCAGTACTTC
.,TRBJ2-2,TRBV7-3,many,CASTLVVTGELFF,TGTGCCAGCACCCTCGTCGTCACCGGGGAGCTGTTTTTT
.,TRBJ2-3,TRBV6-5,.,CATRYQWGRGTDTQYF,TGTGCCACCAGATACCAATGGGGTAGGGGCACAGATACGCAGTATTTT
.,TRBJ2-3,TRBV5-1,few,CASDPGPNTDTQYF,TGCGCCAGCGACCCGGGTCCGAACACAGATACGCAGTATTTT
TRBD1,TRBJ1-2,TRBV24-1,.,CATSGGRDRDYGYTF,TGTGCCACCAGTGGAGGCAGGGACAGAGACTATGGCTACACCTTC
.,TRBJ2-2,TRBV12-3/TRBV12-4,.,CASSFLAATGELLF,TGTGCCAGCAGTTTCTTGGCAGCCACCGGGGAGCTGCTTTTT
.,TRBJ2-5,TRBV5-1,.,CASSLAPEQGKIHKTQYF,TGCGCCAGCAGCTTGGCTCCGGAACAGGGCAAGATACATAAGACCCAGTACTTC
TRBD1,TRBJ1-1,TRBV12-3/TRBV12-4,few,CASRNSGQTTEAFF,TGTGCCAGCAGAAATTCGGGACAGACCACTGAAGCTTTCTTT
.,TRBJ2-2,TRBV25-1,.,CASSAGVGTGELFF,TGTGCCAGCAGTGCGGGGGTAGGGACCGGGGAGCTGTTTTTT
.,TRBJ1-1,TRBV12-3/TRBV12-4,.,CASSLRNWDTEAFF,TGTGCCAGCAGTTTAAGGAATTGGGACACTGAAGCTTTCTTT
TRBD1,TRBJ1-2,TRBV10-3,.,CAIGTGVTFYGYTF,TGTGCCATCGGGACAGGGGTGACTTTTTATGGCTACACCTTC
.,TRBJ1-5,TRBV7-6,.,CASSYNSNQPQHF,TGTGCCAGCAGCTACAACAGCAATCAGCCCCAGCATTTT
.,TRBJ1-6,TRBV19,.,CASSRGPNSPLHF,TGTGCCAGTAGTCGGGGTCCCAATTCACCCCTCCACTTT
.,TRBJ2-2,TRBV5-1,.,CASSILSGSPGELFF,TGCGCCAGCAGCATCCTCTCCGGTTCGCCCGGGGAGCTGTTTTTT
.,TRBJ2-2,TRBV7-9,.,CASSPLSGAPNTGELFF,TGTGCCAGCAGCCCCCTGTCGGGGGCCCCGAACACCGGGGAGCTGTTTTTT
.,TRBJ2-5,TRBV21-1,few,CASSKVPTGQETQYF,TGTGCCAGCAGCAAAGTACCGACAGGGCAAGAGACCCAGTACTTC
.,TRBJ1-1,TRBV20-1,.,CSAREEWQNTEAFF,TGCAGTGCTAGAGAGGAATGGCAGAACACTGAAGCTTTCTTT
TRBD2,TRBJ2-7,TRBV5-1,few,CASSLGATSGYEQYF,TGCGCCAGCAGCTTGGGGGCGACTAGCGGGTATGAGCAGTACTTC
TRBD1,TRBJ2-3,TRBV20-1,.,CSAMTGGAGTDTQYF,TGCAGTGCCATGACAGGGGGCGCGGGGACAGATACGCAGTATTTT
.,TRBJ2-7,TRBV20-1,.,CSAKHRGPYEQYF,TGCAGTGCAAAACACCGGGGGCCCTACGAGCAGTACTTC
.,TRBJ2-1,TRBV12-3/TRBV12-4,few,CASSLEARNEQFF,TGTGCCAGCAGTTTAGAGGCCAGGAATGAGCAGTTCTTC
.,TRBJ1-2,TRBV7-6,.,CASSMTEKYGYTF,TGTGCCAGCAGCATGACAGAGAAATATGGCTACACCTTC
.,TRBJ2-5,TRBV21-1,.,CASSKLLPQGTQYF,TGTGCCAGCAGCAAACTTCTCCCGCAGGGGACCCAGTACTTC
.,TRBJ2-1,TRBV19,.,CASSTVRGNEQFF,TGTGCCAGTAGTACAGTACGGGGGAATGAGCAGTTCTTC
.,TRBJ2-3,TRBV28,few,CASTFPGSPDTQYF,TGTGCCAGCACCTTCCCCGGCAGTCCAGATACGCAGTATTTT
.,TRBJ2-1,TRBV7-9,.,CASSLEQLSSYNEQFF,TGTGCCAGCAGCTTAGAACAGCTTAGCTCCTACAATGAGCAGTTCTTC
.,TRBJ2-1,TRBV10-2,.,CASSDQPGAYNEQFF,TGCGCCAGCAGTGATCAGCCCGGGGCCTACAATGAGCAGTTCTTC
TRBD2,TRBJ2-5,TRBV11-2,.,CASSPRVAGETQYF,TGTGCCAGCAGCCCCCGGGTAGCGGGAGAGACCCAGTACTTC
.,TRBJ2-3,TRBV11-1,once,CASSIGAASTDTQYF,TGTGCCAGCAGCATCGGGGCAGCTAGCACAGATACGCAGTATTTT
.,TRBJ2-1,TRBV4-1,few,CASSRTSVIPYNEQFF,TGCGCCAGCAGCCGAACGTCGGTTATCCCCTACAATGAGCAGTTCTTC
.,TRBJ2-6,TRBV5-1,few,CASSGTGGGANVLTF,TGCGCCAGCAGCGGGACTGGCGGTGGGGCCAACGTCCTGACTTTC
TRBD2,TRBJ2-1,TRBV7-9,.,CASSPRTSAWEQFF,TGTGCCAGCAGCCCTAGGACTAGCGCGTGGGAGCAGTTCTTC
.,TRBJ1-1,TRBV2,few,CASSYLLEAFF,TGTGCCAGCAGCTACTTACTCGAAGCTTTCTTT
.,TRBJ2-3,TRBV20-1,few,CSAIGFERAFTDTQYF,TGCAGTGCTATCGGGTTTGAGAGGGCCTTCACAGATACGCAGTATTTT
.,TRBJ2-1,TRBV7-7,.,CASSSRETSYNEQFF,TGTGCCAGCAGCTCACGAGAAACCTCCTACAATGAGCAGTTCTTC
.,TRBJ2-7,TRBV25-1,.,CASSEQGYEQYF,TGTGCCAGCAGTGAACAGGGGTACGAGCAGTACTTC
.,TRBJ2-7,TRBV3-1,.,CASSQGPGPPEQYF,TGTGCCAGCAGCCAAGGTCCGGGGCCCCCCGAGCAGTACTTC
.,TRBJ1-5,TRBV10-3,few,CAISIPGSNQPQHF,TGTGCCATCAGTATCCCCGGGAGCAATCAGCCCCAGCATTTT
.,TRBJ2-3,TRBV3-1,.,CASSQTTGGGTDTQYF,TGTGCCAGCAGCCAAACTACTGGCGGGGGCACAGATACGCAGTATTTT
.,TRBJ1-4,TRBV11-2,.,CASSSQGHNEKLFF,TGTGCCAGCAGCTCACAGGGCCATAATGAAAAACTGTTTTTT
.,TRBJ2-7,TRBV10-3,.,CAISGMGYEQYF,TGTGCCATCTCTGGGATGGGCTACGAGCAGTACTTC
.,TRBJ2-4,TRBV3-1,.,CASSQEGGSGKNIQYF,TGTGCCAGCAGCCAAGAAGGGGGGTCGGGCAAAAACATTCAGTACTTC
.,TRBJ2-1,TRBV28,.,CASSIGPLLNNEQFF,TGTGCCAGCAGCATCGGACCCTTACTTAACAATGAGCAGTTCTTC
.,TRBJ2-2,TRBV15,few,CATSRDGLDTGELFF,TGTGCCACCAGCAGGGATGGGTTGGACACCGGGGAGCTGTTTTTT
.,TRBJ2-7,TRBV6-1,few,CASSHASLQGISYEQYF,TGTGCCAGCAGTCACGCGTCGCTGCAGGGGATTTCCTACGAGCAGTACTTC